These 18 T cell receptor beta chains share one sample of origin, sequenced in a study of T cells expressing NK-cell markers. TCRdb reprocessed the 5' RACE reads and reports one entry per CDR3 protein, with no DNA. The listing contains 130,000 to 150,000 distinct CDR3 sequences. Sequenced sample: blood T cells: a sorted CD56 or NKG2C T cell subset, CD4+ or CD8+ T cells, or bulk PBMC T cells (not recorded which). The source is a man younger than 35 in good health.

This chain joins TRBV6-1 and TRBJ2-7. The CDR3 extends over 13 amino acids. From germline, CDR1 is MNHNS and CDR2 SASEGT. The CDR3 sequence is CASSERSSYEQYF.

This CDR3 reads CASSLRPGVGTDTQYF. V usage is TRBV27 and J usage is TRBJ2-3; the TCRdb D gene call, TRBD1, has no DNA to confirm it. The CDR3 is 16 residues long. Per germline, CDR1 MNHEY and CDR2 SMNVEV (reference sequence).

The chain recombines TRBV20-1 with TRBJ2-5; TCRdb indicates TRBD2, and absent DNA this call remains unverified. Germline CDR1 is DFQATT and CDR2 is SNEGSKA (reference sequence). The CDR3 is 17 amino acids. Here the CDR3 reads CSARAVGTSGMSETQYF.

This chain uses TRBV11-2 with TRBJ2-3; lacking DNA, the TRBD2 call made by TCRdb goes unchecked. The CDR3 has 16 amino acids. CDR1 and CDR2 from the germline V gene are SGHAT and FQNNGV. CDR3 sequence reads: CASSYTAGLSTDTQYF.

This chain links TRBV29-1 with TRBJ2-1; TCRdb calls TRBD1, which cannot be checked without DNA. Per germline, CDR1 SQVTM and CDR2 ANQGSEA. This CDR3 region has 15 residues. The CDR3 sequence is CSVEEPGGIHGEQFF.

This chain's CDR3 is CASSLVGYPYNEQFF. The chain couples TRBV7-6 to TRBJ2-1. This CDR3 has 15 amino acids. Per the germline V gene, CDR1 is SGHVS and CDR2 is FNYEAQ.

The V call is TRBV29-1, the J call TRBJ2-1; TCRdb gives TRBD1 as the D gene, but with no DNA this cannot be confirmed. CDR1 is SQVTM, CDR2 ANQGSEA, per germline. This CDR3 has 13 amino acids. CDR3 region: CSVKAGDYNEQFF.

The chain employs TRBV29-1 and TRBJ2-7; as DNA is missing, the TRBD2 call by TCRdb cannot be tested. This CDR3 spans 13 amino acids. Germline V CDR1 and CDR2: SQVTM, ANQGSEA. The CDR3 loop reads CSVNSGSSYEQYF.

Here the CDR3 reads CASSPSLAERSGELFF. The chain carries TRBV4-2 and TRBJ2-2; as DNA is missing, the TRBD2 call by TCRdb cannot be tested. The V gene's germline CDR1 is LGHNA and CDR2 YNFKEQ. The CDR3 runs 16 residues.

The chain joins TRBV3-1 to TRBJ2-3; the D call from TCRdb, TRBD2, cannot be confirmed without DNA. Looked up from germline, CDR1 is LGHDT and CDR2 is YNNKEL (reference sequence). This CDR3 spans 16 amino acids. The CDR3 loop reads CASSQKGGSHTDTQYF.

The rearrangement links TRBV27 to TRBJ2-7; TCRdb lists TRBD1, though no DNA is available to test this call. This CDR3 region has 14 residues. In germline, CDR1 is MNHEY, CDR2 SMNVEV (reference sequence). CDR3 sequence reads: CASSPDVMRGEQYF.

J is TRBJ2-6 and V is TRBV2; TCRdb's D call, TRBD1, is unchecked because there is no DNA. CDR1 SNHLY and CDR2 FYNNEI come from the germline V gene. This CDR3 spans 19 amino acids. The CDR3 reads CASSIFGQGVNSGANVLTF. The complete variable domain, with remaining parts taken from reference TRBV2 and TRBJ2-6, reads EPEVTQTPSHQVTQMGQEVILRCVPISNHLYFYWYRQILGQKVEFLVSFYNNEISEKSEIFDDQFSVERPDGSNFTLKIRSTKLEDSAMYFCASSIFGQGVNSGANVLTFGAGSRLTVL.

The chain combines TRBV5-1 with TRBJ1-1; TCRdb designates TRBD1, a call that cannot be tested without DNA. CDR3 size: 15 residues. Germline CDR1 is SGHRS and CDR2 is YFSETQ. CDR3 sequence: CASSLRGQLNTEAFF.

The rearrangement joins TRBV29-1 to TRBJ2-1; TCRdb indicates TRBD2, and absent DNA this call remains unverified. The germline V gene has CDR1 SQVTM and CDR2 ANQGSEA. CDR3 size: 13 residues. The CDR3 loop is CSVDGGMYNEQFF.

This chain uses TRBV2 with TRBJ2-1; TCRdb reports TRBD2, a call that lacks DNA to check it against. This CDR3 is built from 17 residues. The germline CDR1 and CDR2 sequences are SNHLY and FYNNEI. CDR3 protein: CASRALLTGRAIGEQFF.

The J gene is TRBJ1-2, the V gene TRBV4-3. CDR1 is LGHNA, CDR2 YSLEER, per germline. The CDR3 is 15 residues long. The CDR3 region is CASSQDDNPSYGYTF.

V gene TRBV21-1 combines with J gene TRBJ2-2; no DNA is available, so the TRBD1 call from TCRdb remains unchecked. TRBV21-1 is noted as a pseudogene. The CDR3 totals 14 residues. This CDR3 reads CARVTGWNTGELFF.

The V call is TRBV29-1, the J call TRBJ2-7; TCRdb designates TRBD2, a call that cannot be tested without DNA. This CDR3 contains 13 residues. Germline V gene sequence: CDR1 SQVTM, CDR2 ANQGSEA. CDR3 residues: CSVDPAGGNEQYF.